This is a list of T cell receptor beta chains from one sample in a study of blood T cells in healthy people across ages. Each CDR3 protein gets one entry after TCRdb re-called the 5' RACE reads with MiXCR. The sample lists some 900,000 distinct CDR3 sequences, around 48% seen once, with 13% in the top ten. The specimen sequenced was blood. These receptors were taken from a man aged 25-45 years in good health. The CDR3 runs from the conserved cysteine through the conserved F or W. Fields, in order: clone size, J gene, V gene, D gene, CDR3 DNA, CDR3 protein. A D gene is named only where the DNA matches it firmly. Not every row has a clone size; where given, it reads once, few, many or a size class.

size: .; J: TRBJ1-1; V: TRBV5-5; D: .; DNA: TGTGCCAGCAGCGATCTAGGGGTTCACACTGAAGCTTTCTTT; CDR3: CASSDLGVHTEAFF
size: .; J: TRBJ1-2; V: TRBV6-2/TRBV6-3; D: TRBD1; DNA: TGTGCCAGCAGTCATGCAACGACAGGGCACTATGGCTACACCTTC; CDR3: CASSHATTGHYGYTF
size: .; J: TRBJ2-1; V: TRBV12-3/TRBV12-4; D: TRBD2; DNA: TGTGCCAGCAGTTTGCCGTCTAGCGGGGCACATGAGCAGTTCTTC; CDR3: CASSLPSSGAHEQFF
size: .; J: TRBJ2-7; V: TRBV10-3; D: .; DNA: TGTGCCATCAGTGAGTCGGCAGGGAAATCCTACGAGCAGTACTTC; CDR3: CAISESAGKSYEQYF
size: .; J: TRBJ2-1; V: TRBV6-2/TRBV6-3; D: TRBD2; DNA: TGTGCCAGCAGTTACTGGACTAGCGGGGGGAATGAGCAGTTCTTC; CDR3: CASSYWTSGGNEQFF
size: few; J: TRBJ1-1; V: TRBV7-8; D: TRBD1; DNA: TGTGCCAGCAGCTTACAGGGGGCGAAGACTGAAGCTTTCTTT; CDR3: CASSLQGAKTEAFF
size: few; J: TRBJ1-2; V: TRBV12-3/TRBV12-4; D: TRBD1; DNA: TGTGCCAGCAGTTCCGGGACAGGGACCTATGGCTACACCTTC; CDR3: CASSSGTGTYGYTF
size: once; J: TRBJ2-2; V: TRBV28; D: .; DNA: TGTGCCAGCACCTCCGGCTCCGGGGAGCTGTTTTTT; CDR3: CASTSGSGELFF
size: .; J: TRBJ2-1; V: TRBV20-1; D: .; DNA: TGCAGTGCTAGAGTGAAGGGTTGGAACGATGAGCAGTTCTTC; CDR3: CSARVKGWNDEQFF
size: .; J: TRBJ2-5; V: TRBV24-1; D: .; DNA: TGTGCCACCAGTGATTTCGGCGGTACCCGATCTCAAGAGACCCAGTACTTC; CDR3: CATSDFGGTRSQETQYF
size: .; J: TRBJ2-6; V: TRBV18; D: .; DNA: TGTGCCAGCTCATGGGCCGAGAGCTCTGGGGCCAACGTCCTGACTTTC; CDR3: CASSWAESSGANVLTF
size: few; J: TRBJ2-3; V: TRBV5-1; D: TRBD2; DNA: TGCGCCAGCAGAGTCTCTAGCGGGGGACTGAAGACAGATACGCAGTATTTT; CDR3: CASRVSSGGLKTDTQYF
size: .; J: TRBJ1-5; V: TRBV21-1; D: .; DNA: TGTGCCAGCAGCAACGTAAGGGCAGTCCTGAATCAGCCCCAGCATTTT; CDR3: CASSNVRAVLNQPQHF
size: .; J: TRBJ2-5; V: TRBV29-1; D: .; DNA: TGCAGCGTGGAGGGGCCGAAAGAGACCCAGTACTTC; CDR3: CSVEGPKETQYF
size: .; J: TRBJ2-3; V: TRBV7-2; D: TRBD2; DNA: TGTGCCAGCAGCTTAGCGGGTGGGGGGGTATCCGATACGCAGTATTTT; CDR3: CASSLAGGGVSDTQYF
size: .; J: TRBJ2-5; V: TRBV7-2; D: .; DNA: TGTGCCAGCAGCCTCGGATATACTCGAGAGCAGTACTTC; CDR3: CASSLGYTREQYF
size: .; J: TRBJ2-2; V: TRBV24-1; D: .; DNA: TGTGCCACCAGTGATTGGACAAAGAACACCGGGGAGCTGTTTTTT; CDR3: CATSDWTKNTGELFF
size: .; J: TRBJ1-5; V: TRBV20-1; D: .; DNA: TGCAGTGCTAGAGATCCCGCAAATCAGCCCCAGCATTTT; CDR3: CSARDPANQPQHF
size: .; J: TRBJ1-2; V: TRBV12-3/TRBV12-4; D: .; DNA: TGTGCCAGCACAGCATTTCGGGGACGCGGCTACACCTTC; CDR3: CASTAFRGRGYTF
size: .; J: TRBJ1-5; V: TRBV7-2; D: .; DNA: TGTGCCAGCAGCCGGACAGTACTTGATCCGCCCCAGCATTTT; CDR3: CASSRTVLDPPQHF
size: .; J: TRBJ1-5; V: TRBV20-1; D: .; DNA: TGCAGTGCTAGAGATCTCCCGGGACATTTAAATCAGCCCCAGCATTTT; CDR3: CSARDLPGHLNQPQHF
size: .; J: TRBJ2-5; V: TRBV7-2; D: TRBD2; DNA: TGTGCCAGCAGCCTAGCGGTAGCGGGACAAGAGACCCAGTACTTC; CDR3: CASSLAVAGQETQYF
size: .; J: TRBJ1-1; V: TRBV24-1; D: .; DNA: TGTGCCGCCGGAGGAAAGGGGAACACTGAAGCTTTCTTT; CDR3: CAAGGKGNTEAFF
size: few; J: TRBJ1-1; V: TRBV6-5; D: .; DNA: TGTGCCAGCAGTTACGGAGCAGGGGTGAACACTGAAGCTTTCTTT; CDR3: CASSYGAGVNTEAFF
size: few; J: TRBJ2-7; V: TRBV28; D: .; DNA: TGTGCCAGCAGTCCGCTAGCATGGGAGCAGTACTTC; CDR3: CASSPLAWEQYF
size: few; J: TRBJ1-2; V: TRBV7-9; D: .; DNA: TGTGCCAGCAGCGATACCCGGGACGGACCCTATGGCTACACCTTC; CDR3: CASSDTRDGPYGYTF
size: few; J: TRBJ1-2; V: TRBV20-1; D: TRBD1; DNA: TGCAGTGCTAGAGAGGGGGGACAGGCAAACTATGGCTACACCTTC; CDR3: CSAREGGQANYGYTF
size: few; J: TRBJ2-3; V: TRBV2; D: TRBD2; DNA: TGTGCCAGCAGTGAACGCGGGGGGGCCTTGGCAGATACGCAGTATTTT; CDR3: CASSERGGALADTQYF
size: .; J: TRBJ1-4; V: TRBV27; D: TRBD1; DNA: TGTGCCAGCTCGGACAGGAGAGATGAAAAACTGTTTTTT; CDR3: CASSDRRDEKLFF
size: .; J: TRBJ2-3; V: TRBV20-1; D: TRBD2; DNA: TGCAGTGCTAGAGATACGACTAGCGGGACCACAGATACGCAGTATTTT; CDR3: CSARDTTSGTTDTQYF
size: .; J: TRBJ2-5; V: TRBV14; D: .; DNA: TGTGCCAGCAGCCAAGAAGGCTTCCCCCAAGAGACCCAGTACTTC; CDR3: CASSQEGFPQETQYF
size: .; J: TRBJ2-4; V: TRBV29-1; D: TRBD2; DNA: TGCAGCGTTGGTGGACTAGCGGGAGGGGACATTCAGTACTTC; CDR3: CSVGGLAGGDIQYF
size: once; J: TRBJ2-2; V: TRBV6-5; D: .; DNA: TGTGCCAGCAGTCCCGCAGTTTTGGACACCGGGGAGCTGTTTTTT; CDR3: CASSPAVLDTGELFF
size: few; J: TRBJ1-2; V: TRBV10-3; D: .; DNA: TGTGCCATCAGAATCAGGGGTGAGGGCTACACCTTC; CDR3: CAIRIRGEGYTF
size: .; J: TRBJ1-5; V: TRBV24-1; D: TRBD1; DNA: TGTGCCACCAGTGATTCGGGGACAGGGTCCAATCAGCCCCAGCATTTT; CDR3: CATSDSGTGSNQPQHF
size: .; J: TRBJ1-5; V: TRBV7-2; D: .; DNA: TGTGCATCGCGGGGGTCACTCAATCAGCCCCAGCATTTT; CDR3: CASRGSLNQPQHF
size: .; J: TRBJ1-1; V: TRBV20-1; D: .; DNA: TGCAGTGCTAGGGGGAGAACTGAAGCTTTCTTT; CDR3: CSARGRTEAFF
size: .; J: TRBJ2-3; V: TRBV28; D: .; DNA: TGTGCCAGCAGCTCGGGCGTTTCTAGCACAGATACGCAGTATTTT; CDR3: CASSSGVSSTDTQYF
size: .; J: TRBJ2-1; V: TRBV20-1; D: .; DNA: TGCAGTGCTAGCCAATCCGACAATGAGCAGTTCTTC; CDR3: CSASQSDNEQFF
size: .; J: TRBJ2-7; V: TRBV5-1; D: .; DNA: TGCGCCAGCAGCTTGGAGTCCATCGCAGGGAGAACCTTCTCCTACGAGCAGTACTTC; CDR3: CASSLESIAGRTFSYEQYF
size: few; J: TRBJ1-4; V: TRBV10-3; D: TRBD1; DNA: TGTGCCAGCTCCGGGACAGATGAAAAACTGTTTTTT; CDR3: CASSGTDEKLFF
size: few; J: TRBJ1-1; V: TRBV27; D: .; DNA: TGTGCCAGCAGTTTAAGGGGATTGACTTTCTTT; CDR3: CASSLRGLTFF
size: .; J: TRBJ1-1; V: TRBV28; D: .; DNA: TGTGCCAGCAGTGTATTGAGTCCGGGGAACGGGGCTTTCTTT; CDR3: CASSVLSPGNGAFF
size: .; J: TRBJ2-3; V: TRBV4-1; D: .; DNA: TGCGCCAGCAGCCAATATATCGGGACAGATACGCAGTATTTT; CDR3: CASSQYIGTDTQYF
size: .; J: TRBJ2-4; V: TRBV7-2; D: .; DNA: TGTGCCAGCAGCTGGTCCCCAAGCATTCAGTACTTC; CDR3: CASSWSPSIQYF
size: .; J: TRBJ2-7; V: TRBV9; D: .; DNA: TGTGCCAGCAGCTTCAATGACTACGAGCAGTACTTC; CDR3: CASSFNDYEQYF
size: .; J: TRBJ2-3; V: TRBV6-5; D: TRBD1; DNA: TGTGCCACTCGACAGGGATTACTCACAGATACGCAGTATTTT; CDR3: CATRQGLLTDTQYF
size: .; J: TRBJ2-3; V: TRBV2; D: TRBD2; DNA: TGTGCCAGCAGTGAAATCCTCCCTCGGGAGCGGGGGGGCACAGATACGCAGTATTTT; CDR3: CASSEILPRERGGTDTQYF
size: .; J: TRBJ1-5; V: TRBV27; D: .; DNA: TGTGCCAGCAGTTTTAGTGGAAGGGGTCAGCCCCAGCATTTT; CDR3: CASSFSGRGQPQHF